This TCR beta chain came from a study of blood T cell repertoires in COVID-19. On the study more broadly: Specimens from acute and convalescent COVID-19 originated in the United States, Italy and Spain.

Per the authors' pipeline: Amplification from reference gene primers served as the basis for estimated nucleated cell counts. Some clones are missing from TCRdb's copy, which holds only in-frame ones; the method was immunoSEQ multiplex PCR. The V and J calls and the clone size are those of that table, but D and trimming were determined from the DNA. The sample has 150,000 to 200,000 clones, about 93% seen once; the top ten hold roughly 5%. The specimen was peripheral blood. The TCR comes from a woman aged 50 to 65 with acute or convalescent COVID-19.

CDR3 sequence reads: CASSPLGQGANTEAFF. The DNA of the CDR3 is TGTGCCAGCTCACCACTGGGACAGGGGGCGAACACTGAAGCTTTCTTT. The rearrangement uses TRBV18 and TRBJ1-1; TRBD1 matches 12 bases. Trimming at V came to 1 base and at J to 1 base, leaving 1 base not matched to a gene. CDR1 is KGHSH and CDR2 is LQKENI in the germline V gene. The CDR3 runs to 16 residues.